This T cell receptor (beta chain) was retrieved from a study of somatic mutations in cytotoxic T cells in rheumatoid arthritis. Measured with immunoSEQ multiplex PCR; TCRdb has only the in-frame clones, and not every one. The sample records around 20,000 clones, 55% to 80% being singletons. V lost 2 bases and J lost 1, with 5 bases in between. CDR3 length: 13 residues. Germline CDR1 SSHAT, CDR2 FNYEAQ (reference sequence). The sequence was obtained from an adult with rheumatoid arthritis. The chain recombines TRBV7-7 with TRBJ1-2, with D unresolved. The specimen sequenced was CD8+ T cells sorted from blood. CDR3 sequence (DNA): TGTGCCAGCAGCTTAATGGGTAACTATGGCTACACCTTC. This sequence encodes CASSLMGNYGYTF.